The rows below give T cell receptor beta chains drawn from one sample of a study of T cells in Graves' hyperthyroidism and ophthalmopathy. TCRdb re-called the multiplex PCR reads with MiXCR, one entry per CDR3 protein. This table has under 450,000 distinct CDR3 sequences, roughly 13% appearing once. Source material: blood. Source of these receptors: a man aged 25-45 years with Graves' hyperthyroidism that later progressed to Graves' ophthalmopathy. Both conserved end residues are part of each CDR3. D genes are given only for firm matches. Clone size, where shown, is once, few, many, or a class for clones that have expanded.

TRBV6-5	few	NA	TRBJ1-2	CASKLTWSSNYGYTF	TGTGCCAGCAAACTTACGTGGTCCTCTAACTATGGCTACACCTTC
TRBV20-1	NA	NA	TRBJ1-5	CSAREVHYSNQPQHF	TGCAGTGCTAGAGAAGTCCACTATAGCAATCAGCCCCAGCATTTT
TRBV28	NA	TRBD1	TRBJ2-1	CASSDATGSKDEQFF	TGTGCCAGCAGTGATGCGACAGGGTCCAAGGATGAGCAGTTCTTC
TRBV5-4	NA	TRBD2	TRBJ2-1	CASSLAGSGVNEQFF	TGTGCCAGCAGCTTGGCCGGTAGCGGGGTAAATGAGCAGTTCTTC
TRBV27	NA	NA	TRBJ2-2	CASSLGTSGSTGELFF	TGTGCCAGCAGTCTAGGGACCTCCGGGAGCACCGGGGAGCTGTTTTTT
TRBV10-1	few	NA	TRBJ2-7	CASSEELGDEQYF	TGCGCCAGCAGTGAGGAGTTGGGGGACGAGCAGTACTTC
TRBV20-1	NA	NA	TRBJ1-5	CSASWGFAANQPQHF	TGCAGTGCTAGTTGGGGTTTTGCGGCAAATCAGCCCCAGCATTTT
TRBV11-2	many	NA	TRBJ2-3	CASWTGGTDTQYF	TGTGCCAGCTGGACTGGGGGCACAGATACGCAGTATTTT
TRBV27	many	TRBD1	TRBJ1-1	CASSWGQGNAEAFF	TGTGCCAGCAGTTGGGGACAGGGGAATGCTGAAGCTTTCTTT
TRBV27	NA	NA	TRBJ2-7	CASSFSGSGTGEQYF	TGTGCCAGCAGTTTCTCCGGGTCAGGGACGGGAGAGCAGTACTTC
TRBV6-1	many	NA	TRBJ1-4	CASSARTSGNEKLFF	TGTGCCAGCAGTGCCAGGACATCGGGTAATGAAAAACTGTTTTTT
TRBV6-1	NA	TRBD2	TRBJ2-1	CASNRAGGPYEQFF	TGTGCCAGCAACAGGGCGGGGGGGCCTTATGAGCAGTTCTTC
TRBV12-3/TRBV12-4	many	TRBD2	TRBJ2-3	CASSLVGLAGESTDTQYF	TGTGCCAGCAGTTTAGTGGGACTAGCGGGGGAGAGCACAGATACGCAGTATTTT
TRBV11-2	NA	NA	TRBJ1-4	CASSLERRTENEKLFF	TGTGCCAGCAGCTTAGAACGAAGGACAGAGAATGAAAAACTGTTTTTT
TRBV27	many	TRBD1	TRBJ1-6	CASSLDRGNSPLHF	TGTGCCAGCAGTCTAGACAGGGGTAATTCACCCCTCCACTTT
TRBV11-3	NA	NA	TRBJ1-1	CASSSRAGGLNTEAFF	TGTGCCAGCAGCTCCCGTGCGGGGGGATTGAACACTGAAGCTTTCTTT
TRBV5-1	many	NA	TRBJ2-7	CASKVGRTGEQYF	TGCGCCAGCAAGGTGGGGAGGACGGGCGAGCAGTACTTC
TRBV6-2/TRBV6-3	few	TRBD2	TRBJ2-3	CASSAERGTSTDTQYF	TGTGCCAGCAGTGCCGAGCGGGGAACTAGCACAGATACGCAGTATTTT
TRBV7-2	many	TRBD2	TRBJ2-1	CASSSGPAGGDNEQFF	TGTGCCAGCAGCTCCGGGCCGGCGGGGGGGGACAATGAGCAGTTCTTC
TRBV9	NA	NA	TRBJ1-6	CASSVERESPLHF	TGTGCCAGCAGCGTAGAGCGGGAGTCACCCCTCCACTTT